This T cell receptor beta chain is from a study of vaccination and CD4 T cells after COVID-19 (dated by TCRdb to 2021 to 2024). Some background on the complete study: SARS-CoV-2 positivity had been established in the convalescent patients by nasal swab PCR, and mild disease was recorded in under ten of these patients and severe disease in one. Post-COVID blood samples were collected from convalescent patients a median of approximately 100 days after diagnosis, with a range of roughly 30 to 161 days. Post-vaccine blood samples were collected a median of approximately 77 days after the second vaccine dose, ranging from roughly 12 to 241 days. Control cultures used a CEFX viral epitope pool as positive control, an HIV-1 Nef peptide pool as negative control, or no peptide. Overlapping spike peptide pools from SARS-CoV-2 and from the common cold coronaviruses HCoV-NL63, HCoV-OC43 and HCoV-229E were used as culture stimuli. Six males and four females were included in the convalescent cohort, with two Hispanic individuals, seven Caucasians, two Asians and one multiracial person represented. Each participant got two doses of either the Pfizer-BioNTech BNT162b2 vaccine (n=8) or the Moderna mRNA-1273 vaccine (n=2). In 10 COVID-19 convalescent patients and 4 infection-naive healthy vaccine recipients, the spike-specific CD4+ TCR repertoire before mRNA vaccination was compared with the repertoire after mRNA vaccination. The research as a whole found: Nearly all vaccine-specific clones in convalescent patients (304 of 307) were mono-reactive for SARS-CoV-2 spike rather than cross-reactive with common cold coronaviruses. Although the median number of SARS-CoV-2-reactive clonotypes went up from 21 after infection to roughly 40 after vaccination, the increase was not significant. Among the post-vaccine SARS-CoV-2-reactive clones in convalescent patients, a median around 90% showed up only after vaccination, which suggests vaccine-specific priming. The study included relatively few convalescent patients and did not analyze early timepoints after natural infection.

From the cysteine up to the phenylalanine, the CDR3 has a length of 11 residues. Only the CDR3 region is kept as DNA, spanning 33 bases read in frame from base 1. CDR1 and CDR2 (SGHNT, YYREEE) derive from the germline V gene (reference sequence). V and J lose 6 bases and 4 bases, and a span of 5 bases separates them. Receptors were amplified or captured by PCR. DNA from cultured CD4+ T cells underwent TCR sequencing with the Oncomine TCR Beta short-read assay at the Johns Hopkins FTIC core. The QIAamp micro DNA kit was used to extract genomic DNA from the cultured CD4+ T cells. The Oncomine TCR Beta libraries from cultured CD4+ T cells were pooled using unique dual indexes and then sequenced on an Illumina iSeq 100. As for the original processing: Non-productive sequences were filtered out, and CDR3s that did not start with C, did not end with F or W, or were shorter than 7 amino acids were discarded. Antigen-specific clonotypes were identified using the MANAFEST web application through comparison of peptide-stimulated wells with reference and other culture wells. Positive clones required FDR below 0.05, an odds ratio above 5, and productive frequency above 0.1% in at least two of three replicate wells. Cross-reactive clonotypes were defined as significantly expanded in both SARS-CoV-2 spike wells and at least one common cold coronavirus spike condition. Similarity between CDR3 sequences was evaluated in R version 3.6.1 using Levenshtein distances (stringdist) and unrooted phylogenetic trees (ape). TCRdb reran the public reads through fastp at Q25 and MiXCR, keeping productive beta chains. Rows are unified per CDR3 protein, each entry keeping the most common DNA and genes. In this record, the V and J calls reflect TCRdb's handling and not the investigators' own analysis. The sample table lists some 9,500 distinct CDR3 sequences, roughly two thirds of them with a count of one. Of the sample, approximately 10% falls within the top ten clones.

This specimen's treatment or condition label, per the study, means: roughly 10-day PBMC culture with coronavirus spike peptide pools or control peptides (ViraFEST assay). The study used the ViraFEST assay, which expanded antigen-specific T cells with peptide pools and then identified expanded clonotypes by TCR sequencing. The convalescent patients' positive SARS-CoV-2 PCR tests were from March to December 2020, which was before the Alpha, Beta and Delta variants emerged in the United States. PBMCs were cultured at 1.5 million to 2.5 million per well in IMDM supplemented with approximately 5% human AB serum and about 10 IU/ml IL-2, with approximately 9.2 ug/ml peptide pools added. On days 3 and 7, half of the culture medium was replaced with fresh IL-2-containing medium. Once the cells had been in culture for ten to eleven days, the EasySep CD4+ T cell isolation kit was used to isolate CD4+ T cells by negative selection. Ficoll-Paque Plus gradient centrifugation was used to isolate PBMCs from whole blood, and the isolated PBMCs were then either used fresh or cryopreserved at -140C. Each culture condition was generally run in triplicate wells.

A remark on this clonotype: Its antigen is not yet known. The sample holds no much larger clone one base away, and base qualities are not on file.

The source was CD4+ T cells from blood, cultured in vitro, collected before SARS-CoV-2 vaccination. This TCR was recovered from a human donor who had recovered from COVID-19. Recombination linked TRBV5-4 to TRBJ1-3; the D gene cannot be resolved reliably. CDR3 region: CASTRGNTIYF. The sequenced DNA is TGTGCCAGCACCAGGGGAAACACCATATATTTT. Extended through the reference TRBV5-4 and TRBJ1-3 proteins, this CDR3 yields the full variable domain: ETGVTQSPTHLIKTRGQQVTLRCSSQSGHNTVSWYQQALGQGPQFIFQYYREEENGRGNFPPRFSGLQFPNYSSELNVNALELDDSALYLCASTRGNTIYFGEGSWLTVV.